The 21 T cell receptor beta chains presented below share a single source sample, sequenced in a study of blood T cell repertoires in COVID-19. Sequenced by immunoSEQ multiplex PCR; TCRdb stores in-frame clones only, minus some. The sample includes around 240,000 clones, around 84% of them seen just once. The sequenced material came from peripheral blood. The receptor set was obtained from a woman aged 35 to 49 who had recovered from COVID-19.

This clone was counted between two and nine times. The rearrangement links TRBV3-1 (or the pseudogene TRBV3-2) to TRBJ2-1; D remains unclear. The CDR3 loop spans 12 amino acids. Trimming stripped 4 bases from V and 6 bases from J, with 7 bases between. Germline CDR1 reads LGHDT; CDR2 reads YNNKEL (reference sequence). CDR3 bases: TGTGCCAGCAGCCGAACAGCCAATGAGCAGTTCTTC. It codes for CASSRTANEQFF.

This chain connects TRBV2 to TRBJ2-1; 10 bases map to TRBD2. V lost 7 bases, J lost 6 bases, and 9 bases stayed unmatched. Germline assignment: CDR1 SNHLY and CDR2 FYNNEI. This CDR3 has 15 residues. In DNA form, the CDR3 reads TGTGCCAGCAAGAAGAGCGGGGGGGCCCCCAATGAGCAGTTCTTC. Translation: CASKKSGGAPNEQFF.

J is TRBJ1-2 and V is TRBV30, with TRBD1 identical over 7 bases. The germline gives CDR1 GTSNPN, CDR2 SVGIG (reference sequence). V lost 4 bases to trimming and J lost 2 bases; unmatched junction nucleotides: 13. CDR3 length: 16 amino acids. The CDR3 reads CAWNQGGGILNYGYTF. CDR3 coding DNA: TGTGCCTGGAACCAAGGGGGCGGAATACTCAACTATGGCTACACCTTC.

The V and J genes are TRBV3-1 (or the pseudogene TRBV3-2) and TRBJ2-7; 11 nucleotides agree with TRBD2. Trimming at V came to 4 bases and at J to 2 bases, leaving 16 bases not matched to a gene. This CDR3 has 19 residues. Germline CDR1 and CDR2: LGHDT and YNNKEL (reference sequence). In DNA, the CDR3 is TGTGCCAGCAGCCCTCAATATTTTGGGACTAGCGGACGGACCTACGAGCAGTACTTC. Protein product: CASSPQYFGTSGRTYEQYF.

The V and J genes are TRBV5-1 and TRBJ2-5; the D gene is possibly TRBD1 (6 bases). CDR1 is SGHRS, CDR2 YFSETQ, per germline. The CDR3 totals 17 residues. The V gene lost 5 bases and the J gene lost 7 bases, with 27 bases spanning the gap. CDR3 residues: CASRSGGDLGAAGTQYF. The CDR3 DNA reads TGCGCCAGCAGATCCGGCGGAGACCTGGGGGCCGCAGGGACCCAGTACTTC.

V usage is TRBV6-5 and J usage is TRBJ2-7; maybe TRBD2 (7 bases). The CDR3 is 14 residues long. The V end lost 8 bases, the J end lost 3 bases, and 17 bases lay between the germline ends. Germline V gene sequence: CDR1 MNHEY, CDR2 SVGAGI. DNA of the CDR3: TGTGCCAGCGGTCGGGGGGCCACAAACTACGAGCAGTACTTC. This gives the protein CASGRGATNYEQYF.

The chain is built from TRBV7-9 and TRBJ1-2; 8 positions match TRBD1. With V trimmed by 11 bases and J by 3 bases, 14 bases remained unmatched. CDR1 and CDR2 from the germline V gene are SEHNR and FQNEAQ (reference sequence). CDR3 size: 15 residues. The CDR3 spells CAGEGQGYIHYGYTF. CDR3 DNA sequence: TGTGCCGGCGAAGGACAGGGATATATACACTATGGCTACACCTTC.

The V call is TRBV7-2, the J call TRBJ1-5; 7 bases agree with TRBD1. V lost 4 bases and J lost 5; bases outside the gene matches: 8. The germline CDR1 and CDR2 sequences are SGHTA and FQGNSA. The CDR3 consists of 15 residues. Here the CDR3 DNA reads TGTGCCAGCAGCTCCCAGTCGACAGGGCATCAGCCCCAGCATTTT. It codes for CASSSQSTGHQPQHF.

This clone was detected only once. The genes are TRBV2 and TRBJ1-1, with 7 bases that match TRBD1. Per germline, CDR1 SNHLY and CDR2 FYNNEI. The trim removed 5 bases at V and 7 bases at J, leaving 10 bases unmatched. This CDR3 spans 14 amino acids. CDR3 DNA: TGTGCCAGCAGTAGGGGGCTCGAACCGGTTGAAGCTTTCTTT. It specifies CASSRGLEPVEAFF.

J is TRBJ2-5 and V is TRBV2; 12 bases fit TRBD2. Germline V lookup: CDR1 SNHLY, CDR2 FYNNEI. The trim removed 9 bases at V and 1 base at J, leaving 6 bases unmatched. This CDR3 has 15 amino acids. Here the CDR3 DNA reads TGTGCCAGTACTTTACTAGCGGGGGGCCAAGAGACCCAGTACTTC. Protein product: CASTLLAGGQETQYF. The whole variable domain, filled in from reference TRBV2 and TRBJ2-5, reads EPEVTQTPSHQVTQMGQEVILRCVPISNHLYFYWYRQILGQKVEFLVSFYNNEISEKSEIFDDQFSVERPDGSNFTLKIRSTKLEDSAMYFCASTLLAGGQETQYFGPGTRLLVL.

V usage is TRBV7-3 and J usage is TRBJ2-3; the D gene is possibly TRBD1 (5 bases). Between the trimmed V and J ends, which lost 2 bases and 4 bases, there was a span of 10 bases. From germline, CDR1 is SGHTA and CDR2 FQGTGA. The CDR3 runs 14 residues. The CDR3 sequence is CASSLYQGSDTQYF. Here the CDR3 DNA reads TGTGCCAGCAGCTTATATCAGGGCTCAGATACGCAGTATTTT.

This clone came up a few times. This sequence joins TRBV6-5 and TRBJ1-5, with unresolved D. Germline V gives CDR1 MNHEY, CDR2 SVGAGI. Trimming took off 0 bases at V and 11 bases at J, with 11 bases between the two ends. The CDR3 is 13 amino acids. The CDR3 spells CASSYSSTRAQHF. The CDR3 DNA sequence: TGTGCCAGCAGTTACTCGAGTACCCGGGCCCAGCATTTT.

DNA for the CDR3: TGTGCCAGCAGTGGACAGGGTGGTCAGCCCCAGCATTTT. This encodes CASSGQGGQPQHF. The rearrangement uses TRBV6-4 and TRBJ1-5, with 7 bases identical to TRBD1. The CDR3 has 13 residues. Germline values: CDR1 MRHNA, CDR2 SNTAGT. The junction had 3 bases not matched to a gene; V was cut back by 4 bases and J by 6 bases.

The rearrangement joins TRBV6-4 to TRBJ1-5; D possibly corresponds to TRBD1 (6 bases). This CDR3 is built from 14 residues. The V gene's germline CDR1 is MRHNA and CDR2 SNTAGT. With 6 bases removed from V and 7 bases from J, the gap between germline ends came to 16 bases. CDR3 DNA sequence: TGTGCCAGCAGACAGGGAACCCTTGACCAGCCCCAGCATTTT. This encodes CASRQGTLDQPQHF.

This rearrangement joins TRBV7-2 to TRBJ1-6, with D perhaps TRBD1 (6 bases). The CDR3 totals 16 residues. Deletions cut 5 bases from V and 7 bases from J, with 18 bases between. CDR1 SGHTA and CDR2 FQGNSA come from the germline V gene. The CDR3 nucleotides read TGTGCCAGCAGCCCCCAGGGGAGGGGTAACAATTCACCCCTCCACTTT. Protein product: CASSPQGRGNNSPLHF.

This clone showed up just a few times. For the CDR3, the DNA is TGTGCCAGTAGTAGAACCCGGGACATCCGCGCCATATATTTT. It specifies CASSRTRDIRAIYF. The chain is built from TRBV19 and TRBJ1-3, with D perhaps matching TRBD1 (6 bases). This CDR3 contains 14 residues. The germline V gene has CDR1 LNHDA and CDR2 SQIVND (reference sequence). The ends were cut back, 4 bases at V and 11 bases at J, with 18 bases in the middle.

This rearrangement joins TRBV4-2 to TRBJ1-4, with 7 bases aligning to TRBD1. There are 16 residues in the CDR3. Losses at the gene ends were 5 bases for V and 5 bases for J; bases not matched to a gene: 11. Germline V gives CDR1 LGHNA, CDR2 YNFKEQ. DNA of the CDR3: TGTGCCAGCAGCTCAAGGCGTACACAGGGGAATGAAAAACTGTTTTTT. Amino acids: CASSSRRTQGNEKLFF.

This clone was counted at least ten times. The CDR3 DNA is TGCGCCAGCAGCTTCAGGGGTGGGACTATGACCTACGAGCAGTACTTC. Encoded protein: CASSFRGGTMTYEQYF. The chain links TRBV5-1 to TRBJ2-7, with D perhaps TRBD2 (7 bases). Germline V lookup: CDR1 SGHRS, CDR2 YFSETQ. The V and J ends lost 2 bases and 2 bases respectively, with 17 bases between them. The CDR3 is 16 amino acids.

CDR3 protein: CASSLLPGGTYQPQHF. CDR3 in DNA: TGTGCCAGCAGCTTATTACCAGGGGGAACTTATCAGCCCCAGCATTTT. This sequence joins TRBV7-2 and TRBJ1-5, with TRBD1 matching over 7 bases. The CDR3 extends over 16 amino acids. CDR1 is SGHTA, CDR2 FQGNSA, per germline. Germline trimming cut 2 bases from V and 5 bases from J; bases unmatched to any gene: 9.

This clone was seen only a few times. A junction boundary mismatches the germline segment, possibly from a read error. The chain has TRBV10-3 and TRBJ1-3; 8 bases align to TRBD1. The CDR3 runs 14 residues. In germline, CDR1 is ENHRY, CDR2 SYGVKD. In DNA, the CDR3 is TGTGCCACCAGTCGGACAGGGCAGGGAAACACCATATATTTT. This translates into CATSRTGQGNTIYF.

The J gene is TRBJ1-1, the V gene TRBV19, with TRBD1 matching over 8 bases. Trimming cost V 3 bases and J 7 bases; bases outside gene matches: 16. From germline, CDR1 is LNHDA and CDR2 SQIVND (reference sequence). There are 17 residues in the CDR3. The CDR3 region has the DNA TGTGCCAGTAGTATTGTGGGGACAGGTGCTCCGCATAATGAAGCTTTCTTT. It specifies CASSIVGTGAPHNEAFF.